This TCR beta chain was sequenced during a study of sequential checkpoint blockade in melanoma. This clone has a handful of counts. Generated by immunoSEQ multiplex PCR, the TCRdb table keeps only in-frame clones and is missing some. The sample consists of 9,000 or so clones, about three fifths of them appearing once. Treatment defined: randomized to nivolumab then ipilimumab (arm A) or the reverse (arm B). Germline V lookup: CDR1 SGHTA, CDR2 FQGNSA. Trimming shortened V by 2 bases and J by 2 bases, and 16 bases separated the two germline ends. The CDR3 has 16 residues. The specimen comprised CD8+ T cells sorted from blood (inferred from file names), sampled from a patient given nivolumab and ipilimumab in sequence. The TCR sequence derives from a human donor with melanoma. V gene TRBV7-2 combines with J gene TRBJ2-7; a weak D match, TRBD2 (6 bases). Written as DNA, the CDR3 is TGTGCCAGCAGCTTAAACGCGGGGCAAGTCCCCTACGAGCAGTACTTC. Translation: CASSLNAGQVPYEQYF.